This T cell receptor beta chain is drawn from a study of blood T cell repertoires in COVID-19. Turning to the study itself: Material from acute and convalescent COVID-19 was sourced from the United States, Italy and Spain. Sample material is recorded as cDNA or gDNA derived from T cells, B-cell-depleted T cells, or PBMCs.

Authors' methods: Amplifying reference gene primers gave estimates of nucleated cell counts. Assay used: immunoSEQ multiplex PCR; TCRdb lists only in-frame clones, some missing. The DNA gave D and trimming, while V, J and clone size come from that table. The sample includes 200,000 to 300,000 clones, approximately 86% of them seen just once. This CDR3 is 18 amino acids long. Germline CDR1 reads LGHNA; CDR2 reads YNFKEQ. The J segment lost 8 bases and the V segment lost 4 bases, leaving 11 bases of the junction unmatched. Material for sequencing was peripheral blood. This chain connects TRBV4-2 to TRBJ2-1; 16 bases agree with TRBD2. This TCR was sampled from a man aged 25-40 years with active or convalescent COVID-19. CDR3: CASSPSPGTSGGAYEQFF. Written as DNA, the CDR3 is TGTGCCAGCAGCCCGAGTCCCGGGACTAGCGGGGGGGCCTATGAGCAGTTCTTC.